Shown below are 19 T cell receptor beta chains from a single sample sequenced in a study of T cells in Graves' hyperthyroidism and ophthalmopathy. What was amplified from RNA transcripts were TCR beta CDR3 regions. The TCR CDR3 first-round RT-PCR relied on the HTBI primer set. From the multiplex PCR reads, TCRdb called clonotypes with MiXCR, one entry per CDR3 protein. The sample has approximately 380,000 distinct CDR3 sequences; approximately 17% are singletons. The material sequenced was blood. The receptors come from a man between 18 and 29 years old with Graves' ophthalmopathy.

The CDR3 nucleotides are TGTGCCAGCAGCCAGGTGGGGGCGGAGCAGTTCTTC. Translating it yields CASSQVGAEQFF. The rearrangement uses TRBV14 and TRBJ2-1, with a possible D match to TRBD1 (6 bases). Trimming removed 3 bases from V and 10 bases from J, with 10 bases in between. Germline CDR1 and CDR2: SGHDN and FVKESK. The CDR3 sequence is 12 residues long.

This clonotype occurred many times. CDR3 nucleotide sequence: TGTGCCAGCAGCCCGTGGACAGGGGGCGGAATCTACAATGAGCAGTTCTTC. This encodes CASSPWTGGGIYNEQFF. V is TRBV7-3 and J is TRBJ2-1, with TRBD1 identical over 11 bases. From germline, CDR1 is SGHTA and CDR2 FQGTGA. Trimming cost V 5 bases and J 3 bases; bases outside gene matches: 9. The CDR3 totals 17 residues.

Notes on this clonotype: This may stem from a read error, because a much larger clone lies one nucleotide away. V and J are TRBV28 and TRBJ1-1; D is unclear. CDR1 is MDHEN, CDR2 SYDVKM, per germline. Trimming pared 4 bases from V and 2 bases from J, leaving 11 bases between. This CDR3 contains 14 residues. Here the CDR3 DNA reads TGTGCCAGCAGTTCCGAGACACTTAACACTGAAGCTTTCTTT. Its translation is CASSSETLNTEAFF.

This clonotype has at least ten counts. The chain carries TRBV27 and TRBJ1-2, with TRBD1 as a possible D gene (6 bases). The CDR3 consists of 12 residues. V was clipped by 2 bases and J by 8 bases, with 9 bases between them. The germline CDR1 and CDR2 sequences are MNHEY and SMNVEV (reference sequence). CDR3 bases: TGTGCCAGCAGTTTAGCAGGGGAAGGCTACACCTTC. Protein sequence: CASSLAGEGYTF.

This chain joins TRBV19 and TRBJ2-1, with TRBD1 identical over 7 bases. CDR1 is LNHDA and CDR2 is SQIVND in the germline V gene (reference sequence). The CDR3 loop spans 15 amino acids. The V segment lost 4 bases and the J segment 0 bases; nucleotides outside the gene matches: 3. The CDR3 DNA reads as TGTGCCAGTAGTAGGGACAGTCTCTCCTACAATGAGCAGTTCTTC. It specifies CASSRDSLSYNEQFF.

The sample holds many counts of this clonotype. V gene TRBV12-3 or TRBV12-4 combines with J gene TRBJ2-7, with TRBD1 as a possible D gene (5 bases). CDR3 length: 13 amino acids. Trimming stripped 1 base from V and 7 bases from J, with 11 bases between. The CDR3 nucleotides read TGTGCCAGCAGTTTAGGGCAGGGCCTAGAGCAGTACTTC. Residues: CASSLGQGLEQYF.

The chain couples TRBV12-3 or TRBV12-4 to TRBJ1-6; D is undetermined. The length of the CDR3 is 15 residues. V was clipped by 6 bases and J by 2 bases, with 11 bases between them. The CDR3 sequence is CASSLTVAYNSPLHF. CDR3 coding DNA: TGTGCCAGCAGCCTTACAGTCGCCTATAATTCACCCCTCCACTTT.

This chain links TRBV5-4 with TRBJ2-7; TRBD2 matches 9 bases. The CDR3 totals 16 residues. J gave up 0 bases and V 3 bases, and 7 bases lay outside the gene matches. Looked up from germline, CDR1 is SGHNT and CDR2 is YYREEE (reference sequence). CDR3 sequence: CASSYSAGGSSYEQYF. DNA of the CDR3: TGTGCCAGCAGCTATTCCGCGGGGGGGAGCTCCTACGAGCAGTACTTC.

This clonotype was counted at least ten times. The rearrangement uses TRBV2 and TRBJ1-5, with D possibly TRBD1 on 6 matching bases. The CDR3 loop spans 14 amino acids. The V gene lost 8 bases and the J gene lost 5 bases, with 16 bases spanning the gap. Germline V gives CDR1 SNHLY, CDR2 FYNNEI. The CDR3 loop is CASVGTRQDQPQHF. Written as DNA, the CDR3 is TGTGCCAGCGTAGGAACGCGACAGGATCAGCCCCAGCATTTT.

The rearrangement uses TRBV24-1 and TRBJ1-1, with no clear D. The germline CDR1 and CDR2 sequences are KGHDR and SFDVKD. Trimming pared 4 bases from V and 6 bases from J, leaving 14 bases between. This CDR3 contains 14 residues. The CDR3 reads CATSESGGGPEAFF. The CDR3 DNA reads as TGTGCCACCAGTGAGTCTGGAGGCGGGCCTGAAGCTTTCTTT.

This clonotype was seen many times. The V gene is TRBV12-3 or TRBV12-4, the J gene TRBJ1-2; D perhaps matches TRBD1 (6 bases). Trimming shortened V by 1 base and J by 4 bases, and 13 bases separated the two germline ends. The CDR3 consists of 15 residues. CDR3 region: CASSLDREWTYGYTF. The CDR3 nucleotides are TGTGCCAGCAGTTTAGACAGGGAATGGACCTATGGCTACACCTTC.

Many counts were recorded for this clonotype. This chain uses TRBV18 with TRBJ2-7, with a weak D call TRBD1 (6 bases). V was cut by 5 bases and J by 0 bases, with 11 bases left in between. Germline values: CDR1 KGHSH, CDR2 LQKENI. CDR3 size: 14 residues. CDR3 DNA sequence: TGTGCCAGCTCAACTACACAGGGCTCCTACGAGCAGTACTTC. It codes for CASSTTQGSYEQYF.

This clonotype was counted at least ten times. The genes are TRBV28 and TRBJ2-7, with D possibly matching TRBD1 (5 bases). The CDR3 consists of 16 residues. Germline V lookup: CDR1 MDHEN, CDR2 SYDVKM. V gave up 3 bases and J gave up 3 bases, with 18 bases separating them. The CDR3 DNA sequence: TGTGCCAGCAGTTTTCGTTACAGGCTGCCCCTCTACGAGCAGTACTTC. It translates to CASSFRYRLPLYEQYF.

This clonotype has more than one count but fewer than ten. Written as DNA, the CDR3 is TGTGCCAGCATGGGATTAGTATCGAAATCTGAAGCTTTCTTT. Its protein product is CASMGLVSKSEAFF. The chain joins TRBV6-1 to TRBJ1-1; D uncertain. Trimming stripped 7 bases from V and 6 bases from J, with 18 bases between. The CDR3 sequence is 14 residues long. Per the germline V gene, CDR1 is MNHNS and CDR2 is SASEGT.

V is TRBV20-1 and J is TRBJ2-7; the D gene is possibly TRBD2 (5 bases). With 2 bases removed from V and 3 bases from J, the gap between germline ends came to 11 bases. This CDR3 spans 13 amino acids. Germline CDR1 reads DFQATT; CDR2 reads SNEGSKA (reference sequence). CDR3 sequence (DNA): TGCAGTGCTAGATATGGCGAGGGCTACGAGCAGTACTTC. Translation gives CSARYGEGYEQYF.

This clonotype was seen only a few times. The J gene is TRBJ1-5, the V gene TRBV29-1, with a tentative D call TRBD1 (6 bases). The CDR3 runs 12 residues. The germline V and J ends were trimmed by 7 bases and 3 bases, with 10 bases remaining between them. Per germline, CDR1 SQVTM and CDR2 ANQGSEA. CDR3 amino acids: CSGGQPNQPQHF. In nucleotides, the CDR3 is TGCAGCGGCGGACAGCCCAATCAGCCCCAGCATTTT.

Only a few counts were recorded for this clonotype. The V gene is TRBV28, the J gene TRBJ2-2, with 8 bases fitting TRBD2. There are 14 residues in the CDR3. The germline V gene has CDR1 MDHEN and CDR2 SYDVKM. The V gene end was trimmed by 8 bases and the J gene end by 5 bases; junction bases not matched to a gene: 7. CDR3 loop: CASLWAGGTGELFF. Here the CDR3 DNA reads TGTGCCAGCCTATGGGCGGGGGGAACCGGGGAGCTGTTTTTT.

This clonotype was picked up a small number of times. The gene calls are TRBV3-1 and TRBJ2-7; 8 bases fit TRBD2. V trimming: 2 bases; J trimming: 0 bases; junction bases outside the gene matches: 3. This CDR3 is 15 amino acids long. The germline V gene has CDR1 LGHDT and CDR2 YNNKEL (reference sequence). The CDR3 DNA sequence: TGTGCCAGCAGCCAAAACGCGGGAGGCTCCTACGAGCAGTACTTC. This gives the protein CASSQNAGGSYEQYF.

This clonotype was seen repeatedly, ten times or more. The DNA of the CDR3 is TGCGCCAGCAGCCCTGGGAGCTCTGGAAACACCATATATTTT. This encodes CASSPGSSGNTIYF. This chain joins TRBV5-1 and TRBJ1-3; no firm D call. V lost 4 bases, J lost 0 bases, and 8 bases lay in between. Germline CDR1 is SGHRS and CDR2 is YFSETQ. The CDR3 runs to 14 residues. The variable domain in full, completed from reference TRBV5-1 and TRBJ1-3, reads KAGVTQTPRYLIKTRGQQVTLSCSPISGHRSVSWYQQTPGQGLQFLFEYFSETQRNKGNFPGRFSGRQFSNSRSEMNVSTLELGDSALYLCASSPGSSGNTIYFGEGSWLTVV.